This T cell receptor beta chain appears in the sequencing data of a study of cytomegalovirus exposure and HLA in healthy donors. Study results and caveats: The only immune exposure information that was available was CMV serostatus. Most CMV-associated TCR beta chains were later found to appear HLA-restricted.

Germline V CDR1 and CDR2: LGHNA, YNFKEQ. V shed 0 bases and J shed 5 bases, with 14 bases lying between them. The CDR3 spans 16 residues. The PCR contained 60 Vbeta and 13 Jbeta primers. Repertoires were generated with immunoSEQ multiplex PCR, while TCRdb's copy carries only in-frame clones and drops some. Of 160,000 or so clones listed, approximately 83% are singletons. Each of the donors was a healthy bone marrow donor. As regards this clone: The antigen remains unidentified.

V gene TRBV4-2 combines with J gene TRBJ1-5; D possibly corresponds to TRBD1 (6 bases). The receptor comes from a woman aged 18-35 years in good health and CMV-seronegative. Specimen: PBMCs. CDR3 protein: CASSQDFNRAYQPQHF. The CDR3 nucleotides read TGTGCCAGCAGCCAAGATTTCAACAGGGCGTATCAGCCCCAGCATTTT.